This T cell receptor (beta chain) was identified in a study of blood T cells in healthy people across ages. Study overall: About one barcoded beta molecule per two T cells was the capture yield of template switching. Study observations and caveats: Long-lived donors had more naive CD4+ cells and higher diversity than aged donors. Diversity estimated from one million T cells was considered an underestimate.

The germline V gene has CDR1 SGHKS and CDR2 YYEKEE (reference sequence). This CDR3 has 17 amino acids. Total RNA extracted from each sample amounted to at least 5 micrograms. As for this clonotype: Its cognate antigen is unknown. An end of the junction differs from the germline gene, which may be a read error.

Primed by a sample-barcoded 5' primer and a J-beta primer mix, a second PCR proceeded for 7 to 11 cycles. In TCRdb, the 5' RACE reads were re-called with MiXCR into one record per CDR3 protein. The sample yields around 690,000 distinct CDR3 sequences, about 54% seen once. The sequence derives from a man aged 60 to 69 in good health. Sequencing was performed on blood. The V and J genes are TRBV5-5 and TRBJ2-1, with TRBD2 matching over 7 bases. CDR3 protein: CASSLVYGTTSYNEQFF. The CDR3 DNA follows: TGCGCCAGCAGCTTGGTGTACGGGACTACCTCCTACAATGAGCAGTTCTTC.